This record covers a single TCR beta chain. Its binding antigen is unknown. The sample holds no much larger clone one base away, and base qualities are not on file. The data belong to a study of blood T cell repertoires in COVID-19 (dated by TCRdb to the early 2020s). In terms of the full investigation: The collaborator samples originated in the United States, Italy and Spain and spanned the acute and convalescent phases of COVID-19. Where available, HLA class I and class II types were obtained from metadata supplied by the sample provider rather than from assay-based typing. Nearly every sample came with metadata listing a de-identified subject ID, COVID-19 status, age in years and sex. The dataset comprised deeply sampled blood TCRbeta repertoires from subjects exposed to, actively infected with, or recovered from COVID-19. Samples came from the ongoing ImmuneRACE study (first 160 participants) plus 1,254 subjects from 6 global collaborators. The prospective study material was composed of cDNA or gDNA derived from T cells, B-cell-depleted T cells, or PBMCs. A freely available public database, intended as a resource for researchers studying the immune response to SARS-CoV-2, is where the repertoires were released.

Broader findings and caveats from the paper: How much clinical and demographic metadata was included differed by source and by participant, and the metadata was provided uncurated.

TCRbeta CDR3 regions were amplified from genomic DNA using the immunoSEQ Assay, a bias-controlled multiplex PCR. Regarding the original processing steps: The number of nucleated cells in each sample was estimated by amplification of reference gene primers within the assay. To quantify the absolute abundance of each unique TCRbeta CDR3 rearrangement, sequence reads were collapsed and filtered. For each sample, productive Simpson clonality was calculated as the square root of Simpson's diversity index across productive rearrangements. TCRdb stores this immuneACCESS table with in-frame sequences only. Part of the clones is absent; in the studies checked, under half of the shortfall reflects unresolved V genes, and no reason is known for the rest. The V and J calls and the clone size are those of that table, but D and trimming were determined from the DNA. Present in this sample are some 99,000 clones, about 85% of which were seen just once. 4% to 5.5% of the sample is held by the ten biggest clonotypes.

The collaborating institutions used their own protocols to collect whole blood in K2EDTA tubes. For TCRbeta analysis, collaborators shipped samples in one of three forms: frozen whole blood, isolated PBMCs, or DNA extracted from either of those sample types. Compared with germline, V lacks 6 bases and J lacks 3 bases; bases without a gene match: 12. CDR3 length: 18 amino acids, cysteine to phenylalanine. Of all the DNA, just the CDR3 is kept, 54 bases in frame from base 1. CDR1 MNHNS and CDR2 SASEGT were looked up in the germline V gene. Sequenced material: peripheral blood. The V gene is TRBV6-1 and the J gene is TRBJ1-6, with TRBD1 matching 9 junction bases. The receptor was isolated from a man in his sixties or seventies with acute or convalescent COVID-19. The CDR3 region reads CASRETADRGGYNSPLHF. The DNA sequence is given as TGTGCCAGCAGGGAAACAGCGGACAGGGGAGGCTATAATTCACCCCTCCACTTT.